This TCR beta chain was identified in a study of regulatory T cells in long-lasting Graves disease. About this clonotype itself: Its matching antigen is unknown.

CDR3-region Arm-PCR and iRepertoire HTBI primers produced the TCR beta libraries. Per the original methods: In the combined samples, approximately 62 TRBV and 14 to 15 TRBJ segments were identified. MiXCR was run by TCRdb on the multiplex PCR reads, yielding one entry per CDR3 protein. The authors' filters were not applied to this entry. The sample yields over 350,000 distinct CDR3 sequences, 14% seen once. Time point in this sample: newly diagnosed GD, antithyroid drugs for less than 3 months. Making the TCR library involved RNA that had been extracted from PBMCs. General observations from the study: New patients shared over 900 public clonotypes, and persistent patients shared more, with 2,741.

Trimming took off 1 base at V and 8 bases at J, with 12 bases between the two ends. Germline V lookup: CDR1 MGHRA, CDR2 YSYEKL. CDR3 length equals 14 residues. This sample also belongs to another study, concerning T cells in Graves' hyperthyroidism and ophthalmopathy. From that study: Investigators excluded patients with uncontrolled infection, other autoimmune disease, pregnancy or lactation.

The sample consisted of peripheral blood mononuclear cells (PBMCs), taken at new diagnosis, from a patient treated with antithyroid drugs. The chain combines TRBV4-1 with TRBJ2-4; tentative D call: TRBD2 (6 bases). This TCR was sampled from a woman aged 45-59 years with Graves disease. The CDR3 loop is CASSQGRGAYIQYF. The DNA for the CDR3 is TGCGCCAGCAGCCAAGGGCGGGGCGCCTACATTCAGTACTTC.